This T cell receptor (beta chain) was obtained from a study of CD8 T cells in ankylosing spondylitis. Study-level findings and limits: Significant enrichment of disease-linked clones was reportedly seen in matched ankylosing spondylitis synovial fluid.

A few counts support this clonotype. Its antigen remains unknown. V was cut by 4 bases and J by 6 bases, with 9 bases left in between. The CDR3 consists of 12 residues. From germline, CDR1 is SQVTM and CDR2 ANQGSEA. TCRdb re-called the 5' RACE reads through MiXCR, storing one row per CDR3 protein. The profile covers around 100,000 distinct CDR3 sequences, with around 24% appearing a single time and 12% taken by the ten largest. The chain has TRBV29-1 and TRBJ2-2; D gene ambiguous. The receptor's source is a male donor with ankylosing spondylitis. Sequencing was done on a sample of synovial fluid, either unsorted or a sorted T cell fraction (not recorded which). The CDR3 loop is CSVAEWAGELFF. CDR3 DNA sequence: TGCAGCGTTGCAGAGTGGGCCGGGGAGCTGTTTTTT.